This TCR beta chain was sequenced in a study of blood T cell repertoires in COVID-19. Study in general: The United States, Italy and Spain provided the acute and convalescent COVID-19 samples. From T cells, B-cell-depleted T cells, or PBMCs came the material, which was cDNA or gDNA.

Under the authors' procedure: Nucleated cell number was recorded as an estimate derived from reference gene primer amplification. Libraries were prepared by immunoSEQ multiplex PCR; TCRdb keeps only in-frame clonotypes and omits some of them. For V, J and clone size, that table is used; D and trimming come from the DNA. This table has 350,000 to 400,000 clones, 80% to 95% appearing once. The cohort comprised adults aged about 18 to 100 years residing in under 30 US areas. The source is a woman aged 40 to 50 who had been exposed to COVID-19. The sequenced sample was PBMCs or T cells enriched from blood (not recorded which).

DNA of the CDR3: TGTGCCAGCAGCTTTCTAGCGGGAGGAAAGAATGAGCAGTTCTTC. It translates to CASSFLAGGKNEQFF. The chain recombines TRBV5-6 with TRBJ2-1; TRBD2 aligns across 11 bases. V gave up 2 bases and J gave up 7 bases; unmatched junction bases: 5. Germline V gene lookup returns CDR1 SGHDT and CDR2 YYEEEE. CDR3 size: 15 residues. Looking up the rest from reference TRBV5-6 and TRBJ2-1 gives the full variable domain: DAGVTQSPTHLIKTRGQQVTLRCSPKSGHDTVSWYQQALGQGPQFIFQYYEEEERQRGNFPDRFSGHQFPNYSSELNVNALLLGDSALYLCASSFLAGGKNEQFFGPGTRLTVL.